Shown below are 13 T cell receptor beta chains from a single sample sequenced in a study of T-cell memory formation after mild COVID-19. TCRdb recomputed calls from the 5' RACE reads with MiXCR, one row per CDR3 protein. The table records more than 150,000 distinct CDR3 sequences, about 18% of them present only once. The sequenced sample was PBMCs or a T cell subset sorted from them (not recorded which). These receptors all come from a man younger than 35 who had mild COVID-19 (a few samples of this study predate the infection). Cell type and time point are not known.

The chain links TRBV4-3 to TRBJ1-3, with 8 nucleotides matching TRBD1. With V trimmed by 4 bases and J by 6 bases, 11 bases remained unmatched. Per the germline V gene, CDR1 is LGHNA and CDR2 is YSLEER. The CDR3 covers 16 residues. The CDR3, as DNA: TGCGCCAGCAGCCCAAGATTCGGACAGGGTGTAAACACCATATATTTT. This codes for CASSPRFGQGVNTIYF.

This clonotype was detected only a few times. The J gene is TRBJ2-7, the V gene TRBV7-8; no reliable D call. The germline V gene encodes CDR1 SGHVS and CDR2 FQNEAQ. The V and J ends lost 2 bases and 3 bases respectively, with 8 bases between them. The CDR3 length is 13 residues. The CDR3 sequence: CASSLNSLYEQYV. DNA for the CDR3: TGTGCCAGCAGCTTAAACAGCCTCTACGAGCAGTACGTC.

The sample holds one count of this clonotype. The chain links TRBV6-1 to TRBJ1-2; D gene uncertain. The V end was cut by 7 bases, the J end by 1 base, with 10 bases between. This CDR3 is built from 13 residues. From germline, CDR1 is MNHNS and CDR2 SASEGT. The CDR3: CASNRESNYGYTF. The CDR3 nucleotides are TGTGCCAGCAATAGAGAGAGTAACTATGGCTACACCTTC.

A few counts support this clonotype. The chain links TRBV5-1 to TRBJ1-2; 10 bases agree with TRBD1. Germline-derived CDR1 and CDR2 are SGHRS and YFSETQ. The CDR3 covers 15 residues. The ends lost 0 bases at V and 7 bases at J; junction bases unmatched: 6. CDR3 sequence (DNA): TGCGCCAGCAGCTTGGAGTCGACAGGGGGCCGTGGCTACACCTTC. Its translation is CASSLESTGGRGYTF.

The V gene is TRBV29-1, the J gene TRBJ2-3; D not certain. Germline values: CDR1 SQVTM, CDR2 ANQGSEA. V was clipped by 6 bases and J by 6 bases, with 7 bases between them. The CDR3 is made up of 10 amino acids. CDR3 amino acids: CSVGEDTQYF. In nucleotides, the CDR3 is TGCAGCGTCGGCGAGGATACGCAGTATTTT.

This clonotype was seen more than once but under ten times. The chain recombines TRBV20-1 with TRBJ2-7, with no clear D. CDR1 and CDR2 (germline): DFQATT, SNEGSKA (reference sequence). Trimming left V 1 base short and J 0 bases short, with 7 bases between. The CDR3 is made up of 13 amino acids. The DNA of the CDR3 is TGCAGTGCTAGAGCTCCCAACTCCTACGAGCAGTACTTC. Encoded protein: CSARAPNSYEQYF.

This clonotype has just a few counts. This rearrangement joins TRBV12-3 or TRBV12-4 to TRBJ1-1; D unresolved. V dropped 6 bases and J dropped 5 bases, with 7 bases sitting between them. The CDR3 is 11 amino acids. As DNA, the CDR3 is TGTGCCAGCAGCTCCATAACTGAAGCTTTCTTT. This gives the protein CASSSITEAFF.

CDR3 coding DNA: TGTGCCAGCAGTTATGTCAGGTGGGGGACCCAGTACTTC. Protein: CASSYVRWGTQYF. The gene calls are TRBV6-5 and TRBJ2-5; no definite D call. V gave up 3 bases and J gave up 7 bases, with 12 bases separating them. Germline-derived CDR1 and CDR2 are MNHEY and SVGAGI. The CDR3 length is 13 residues.

This clonotype has more than one count but fewer than ten. The genes are TRBV5-1 and TRBJ2-3; TRBD1 aligns across 11 bases. The CDR3 runs 17 residues. The junction had 15 bases not matched to a gene; V was cut back by 6 bases and J by 6 bases. CDR1 is SGHRS and CDR2 is YFSETQ in the germline V gene. The CDR3 loop reads CASTLAGQGAYRDTQYF. The CDR3 DNA sequence: TGCGCCAGCACCCTAGCCGGACAGGGGGCCTATCGGGATACGCAGTATTTT.

This clonotype was seen a few times. The chain couples TRBV20-1 to TRBJ1-4; TRBD1 might be the D (5 bases). V shed 3 bases and J shed 8 bases, with 7 bases lying between them. The CDR3 consists of 11 residues. Germline assignment: CDR1 DFQATT and CDR2 SNEGSKA (reference sequence). CDR3 residues: CSARNREKLFF. The DNA of the CDR3 is TGCAGTGCTAGGAACAGGGAAAAACTGTTTTTT.

This chain links TRBV20-1 with TRBJ2-1; 8 nucleotides align to TRBD2. The CDR3 is made up of 13 amino acids. Trimming at V came to 3 bases and at J to 7 bases, leaving 5 bases not matched to a gene. Germline V CDR1 and CDR2: DFQATT, SNEGSKA (reference sequence). CDR3 loop: CSASGGAGNEQFF. The CDR3 DNA reads as TGCAGTGCTAGCGGGGGGGCCGGGAATGAGCAGTTCTTC.

The V and J genes are TRBV27 and TRBJ2-7, with 7 bases that match TRBD1. The germline gives CDR1 MNHEY, CDR2 SMNVEV (reference sequence). This CDR3 spans 15 amino acids. J lost 2 bases, V lost 6 bases, and 10 bases had no gene match. Here the CDR3 DNA reads TGTGCCAGCAGCCCCGAGCCAGGGACAGCCTACGAGCAGTACGTC. Protein product: CASSPEPGTAYEQYV.

This chain links TRBV3-1 with TRBJ2-1; D is perhaps TRBD2 (7 bases). Germline V gene data show CDR1 as LGHDT and CDR2 as YNNKEL (reference sequence). The CDR3 is 12 residues long. Trimming took 5 bases from V and 6 from J, leaving 8 bases between them. Here the CDR3 DNA reads TGTGCCAGCAGCGGGGGGGCCAATGAGCAGTTCTTC. Amino acids: CASSGGANEQFF.